The source of this T cell receptor (beta chain) is a study of memory CD4+ T cells and cytomegalovirus serostatus. Per the study methods: After removing out-of-frame reads, millions of distinct TCRbeta sequences remained. TCRdb's copy holds only in-frame clones and misses some; the assay was immunoSEQ multiplex PCR. The V and J calls and clone size were taken over from that table, and D and trimming were inferred from the DNA. The repertoire holds about 82,000 clones, with 65% to 85% as singletons. Single viable CD3+CD4+CD8-CD45RO+ cells were sorted as the memory CD4+ T cells. Total CD4+ T cells were enriched by CD4 positive selection. Germline CDR1 reads MNHEY; CDR2 reads SVGAGI. The CDR3 totals 14 residues. The V and J ends lost 0 bases and 9 bases, in that order; junction bases with no gene match: 4.

This sequence was found in an adult in good health and CMV-seronegative. The chain recombines TRBV6-5 with TRBJ2-1, with 8 bases lining up with TRBD2. Sample: memory CD4+ T cells from blood. The CDR3 spells CASSYSFGGVEQFF. CDR3 bases: TGTGCCAGCAGTTACTCCTTCGGGGGGGTTGAGCAGTTCTTC.